This T cell receptor (beta chain) comes out of a study of siplizumab effects on memory and regulatory T cells. Clones were read by immunoSEQ multiplex PCR, and TCRdb kept only the in-frame ones, dropping some. The sample carries approximately 98,000 clones, 85% to 95% recorded once. Germline V CDR1 and CDR2: SGHTA, FQGNSA. V was shortened by 3 bases and J by 5 bases, with 7 bases between the two germline ends. This CDR3 comprises 12 residues. This receptor was obtained from a human donor in good health. The material sequenced was non-Treg CD4+ T cells sorted from blood. This chain links TRBV7-2 with TRBJ2-5; D remains ambiguous. CDR3 region: CASSFILETQYF. CDR3 nucleotide sequence: TGTGCCAGCAGCTTTATCCTGGAGACCCAGTACTTC. The variable domain in full, with the rest retrieved from reference TRBV7-2 and TRBJ2-5, is GAGVSQSPSNKVTEKGKDVELRCDPISGHTALYWYRQSLGQGLEFLIYFQGNSAPDKSGLPSDRFSAERTGGSVSTLTIQRTQQEDSAVYLCASSFILETQYFGPGTRLLVL.